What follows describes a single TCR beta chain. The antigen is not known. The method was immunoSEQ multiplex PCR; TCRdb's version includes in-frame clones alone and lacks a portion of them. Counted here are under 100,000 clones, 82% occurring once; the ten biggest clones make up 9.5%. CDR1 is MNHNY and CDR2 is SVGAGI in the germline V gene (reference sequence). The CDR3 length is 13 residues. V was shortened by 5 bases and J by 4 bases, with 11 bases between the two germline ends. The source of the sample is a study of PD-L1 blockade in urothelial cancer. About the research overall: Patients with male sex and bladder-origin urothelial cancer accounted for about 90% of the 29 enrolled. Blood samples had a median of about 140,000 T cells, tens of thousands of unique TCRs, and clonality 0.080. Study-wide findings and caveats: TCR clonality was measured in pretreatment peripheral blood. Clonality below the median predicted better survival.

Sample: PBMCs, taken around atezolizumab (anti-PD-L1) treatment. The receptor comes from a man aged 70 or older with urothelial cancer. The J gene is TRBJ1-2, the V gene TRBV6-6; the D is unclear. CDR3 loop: CASSDGEAYGYTF. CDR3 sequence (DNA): TGTGCCAGCAGTGATGGGGAGGCCTATGGCTACACCTTC.